This passage covers 18 T cell receptor beta chains from one sample sequenced in a study of regulatory T cells in long-lasting Graves disease. To make TCR beta libraries, researchers used iRepertoire HTBI primers and Arm-PCR of CDR3 regions. TCRdb re-called the multiplex PCR reads through MiXCR, storing one row per CDR3 protein. The data show about 470,000 distinct CDR3 sequences, 20% seen once. Time point indicated: persistent/refractory GD, antithyroid drugs over 5 years with positive TRAb. The authors made the TCR library using RNA they extracted from PBMCs. This sample comprised peripheral blood mononuclear cells (PBMCs), obtained when the disease was refractory, from a patient treated with antithyroid drugs. The receptor set was obtained from a female donor with Graves disease.

This clonotype has at least ten counts. The chain combines TRBV27 with TRBJ2-7; unclear D gene. There are 14 residues in the CDR3. Germline CDR1 is MNHEY and CDR2 is SMNVEV (reference sequence). V was clipped by 2 bases and J by 4 bases, with 12 bases between them. The CDR3 sequence is CASSLVGIVYEQYF. The DNA for the CDR3 is TGTGCCAGCAGTTTAGTGGGGATCGTATACGAGCAGTACTTC.

This clonotype was seen ten or more times. V is TRBV20-1 and J is TRBJ2-4; 11 bases match TRBD2. After removal of 5 bases from V and 1 base from J, the junction contained 10 bases not matched to a gene. This CDR3 spans 17 amino acids. Germline V gene data show CDR1 as DFQATT and CDR2 as SNEGSKA (reference sequence). CDR3 amino acids: CSAWGLAEGLAKNIQYF. The CDR3 DNA reads TGCAGTGCTTGGGGACTAGCGGAAGGGTTGGCCAAAAACATTCAGTACTTC.

This clonotype was picked up a small number of times. The chain carries TRBV7-9 and TRBJ2-7; 8 bases match TRBD1. Germline lookup yields CDR1 SEHNR and CDR2 FQNEAQ (reference sequence). The CDR3 contains 16 residues. V lost 5 bases to trimming and J lost 1 base; unmatched junction nucleotides: 10. The chain's CDR3 is CASSTGQGRISYEQYF. CDR3 coding DNA: TGTGCCAGCAGCACTGGACAGGGAAGGATATCCTACGAGCAGTACTTC.

There are many counts of this clonotype. The gene calls are TRBV27 and TRBJ1-1; 8 nucleotides agree with TRBD1. The CDR3 runs to 14 residues. Germline V lookup: CDR1 MNHEY, CDR2 SMNVEV (reference sequence). The junction had 1 base not matched to a gene; V was cut back by 4 bases and J by 0 bases. The DNA of the CDR3 is TGTGCCAGCAGTTCGGGACAGGTGAACACTGAAGCTTTCTTT. As protein: CASSSGQVNTEAFF.

This clonotype showed up just a few times. The V and J genes are TRBV30 and TRBJ1-2, with D possibly being TRBD1 (6 bases). The germline V gene encodes CDR1 GTSNPN and CDR2 SVGIG (reference sequence). CDR3 length: 18 amino acids. V lost 1 base and J lost 6, with 27 bases in between. CDR3 coding DNA: TGTGCCTGGAGTGGGTTTCGGGAAACAGGGCAGGGTTTTAATGGCTACACCTTC. Amino acids: CAWSGFRETGQGFNGYTF. Full variable domain (outside the CDR3, taken from reference TRBV30 and TRBJ1-2): SQTIHQWPATLVQPVGSPLSLECTVEGTSNPNLYWYRQAAGRGLQLLFYSVGIGQISSEVPQNLSASRPQDRQFILSSKKLLLSDSGFYLCAWSGFRETGQGFNGYTFGSGTRLTVV.

There are many counts of this clonotype. The rearrangement joins TRBV7-3 to TRBJ2-7; no clear D. CDR1 and CDR2 from the germline V gene are SGHTA and FQGTGA. The length of the CDR3 is 14 residues. Deletions cut 5 bases from V and 7 bases from J, with 18 bases between. The CDR3 loop is CASSHLDGEGEQYF. The DNA for the CDR3 is TGTGCCAGCAGCCACTTGGACGGAGAAGGGGAGCAGTACTTC.

The rearrangement links TRBV5-1 to TRBJ1-2; D might be TRBD1 (5 bases). The CDR3 loop spans 14 amino acids. CDR1 is SGHRS and CDR2 is YFSETQ in the germline V gene. V was cut by 6 bases and J by 8 bases, with 20 bases left in between. This CDR3 is CASTQEAGAPGYTF. DNA for the CDR3: TGCGCCAGCACTCAAGAGGCCGGGGCCCCGGGCTACACCTTC.

At least ten counts were recorded for this clonotype. The chain links TRBV7-8 to TRBJ1-4; a weak D match, TRBD1 (6 bases). Germline CDR1 is SGHVS and CDR2 is FQNEAQ. The CDR3 contains 14 residues. With 6 bases removed from V and 8 bases from J, the gap between germline ends came to 16 bases. The chain's CDR3 is CASRMAQGGEKLFF. The DNA of the CDR3 is TGTGCCAGCAGGATGGCACAGGGAGGAGAAAAACTGTTTTTT.

The gene calls are TRBV5-6 and TRBJ2-7, with D tentatively TRBD2 (7 bases). This CDR3 comprises 14 residues. Germline assignment: CDR1 SGHDT and CDR2 YYEEEE. The ends were cut back, 2 bases at V and 7 bases at J, with 16 bases in the middle. CDR3 protein: CASSFEGGRAEQYF. CDR3 DNA: TGTGCCAGCAGCTTCGAGGGGGGGAGAGCGGAGCAGTACTTC.

The chain employs TRBV12-3 or TRBV12-4 and TRBJ2-7; D may correspond to TRBD1 or TRBD2 (6 bases each). The CDR3 consists of 14 residues. Trimming left V 1 base short and J 6 bases short, with 13 bases between. CDR3 sequence (DNA): TGTGCCAGCAGTTTAGATAGGGGGGCCCTCGAGCAGTACTTC. Protein sequence: CASSLDRGALEQYF.

This clonotype was recorded many times. The chain uses TRBV7-2 and TRBJ1-2; D is possibly TRBD1 (5 bases). Trimming left V 0 bases short and J 0 bases short, with 5 bases between. Germline lookup yields CDR1 SGHTA and CDR2 FQGNSA. This CDR3 has 14 amino acids. For the CDR3, the DNA is TGTGCCAGCAGCTTAGCGGGGGCTAACTATGGCTACACCTTC. As protein: CASSLAGANYGYTF. Filled out from reference TRBV7-2 and TRBJ1-2, the complete variable domain reads GAGVSQSPSNKVTEKGKDVELRCDPISGHTALYWYRQSLGQGLEFLIYFQGNSAPDKSGLPSDRFSAERTGGSVSTLTIQRTQQEDSAVYLCASSLAGANYGYTFGSGTRLTVV.

With regard to this clonotype: This may stem from a read error, because a much larger clone lies one nucleotide away. The CDR3 does not end in the conserved phenylalanine or tryptophan, so this is likely a read error. The chain joins TRBV30 to TRBJ1-1; D ambiguous. Trimming cost V 2 bases and J 1 base, with 8 bases left between them. The CDR3 contains 13 residues. CDR1 is GTSNPN, CDR2 SVGIG, per germline (reference sequence). CDR3 DNA sequence: TGTGCCTGGAGTCCCGACGGGAACACTGAAGCTTTCCTT. It is translated as CAWSPDGNTEAFL.

The chain recombines TRBV5-1 with TRBJ2-2; 10 nucleotides line up with TRBD2. CDR1 and CDR2 (germline): SGHRS, YFSETQ. V shed 0 bases, J shed 7 bases, and the junction held 6 bases outside the gene matches. The CDR3 runs 16 residues. CDR3 sequence: CASSLASGSILGELFF. DNA for the CDR3: TGCGCCAGCAGCTTGGCTAGCGGGAGCATACTCGGGGAGCTGTTTTTT.

This clonotype has at least ten counts. The chain joins TRBV12-5 to TRBJ2-2; D gene ambiguous. This CDR3 is built from 13 residues. Trimming pared 2 bases from V and 5 bases from J, leaving 6 bases between. CDR1 is LGHNT and CDR2 is FRNRAP in the germline V gene. The CDR3 nucleotides read TGTGCTAGTGGTTTGACCCAAACCGGGGAGCTGTTTTTT. It codes for CASGLTQTGELFF.

The rearrangement uses TRBV5-4 and TRBJ2-1, with a possible D match to TRBD1 (7 bases). CDR3 length: 13 residues. The germline V gene encodes CDR1 SGHNT and CDR2 YYREEE (reference sequence). The V end lost 4 bases, the J end lost 5 bases, and 10 bases lay between the germline ends. DNA of the CDR3: TGTGCCAGCAGCCAGGGGGGAAACAATGAGCAGTTCTTC. Its translation is CASSQGGNNEQFF.

This chain connects TRBV2 to TRBJ2-7; 8 positions match TRBD1. This CDR3 has 16 amino acids. The V gene's germline CDR1 is SNHLY and CDR2 FYNNEI. V was pared by 3 bases and J by 7 bases, with 14 bases of the junction left unmatched. The CDR3 sequence is CASSEPRDRTDVEQYF. In DNA, the CDR3 is TGTGCCAGCAGTGAGCCCCGGGACAGGACCGATGTAGAGCAGTACTTC. Combining the CDR3 with reference TRBV2 and TRBJ2-7 gives the whole variable domain EPEVTQTPSHQVTQMGQEVILRCVPISNHLYFYWYRQILGQKVEFLVSFYNNEISEKSEIFDDQFSVERPDGSNFTLKIRSTKLEDSAMYFCASSEPRDRTDVEQYFGPGTRLTVT.

This clonotype was seen at least ten times. The chain is built from TRBV25-1 and TRBJ1-1; D remains unclear. Germline loops: CDR1 MGHDK, CDR2 SYGVNS. The CDR3 is made up of 13 amino acids. Between the trimmed V and J ends, which lost 8 bases and 1 base, there was a span of 11 bases. The CDR3 DNA reads as TGTGCCAGCGTCAAAGGAAGGAACACTGAAGCTTTCTTT. Translating it yields CASVKGRNTEAFF.

This clonotype came up many times. The chain combines TRBV7-2 with TRBJ2-7, with 7 bases fitting TRBD1. J gave up 4 bases and V 0 bases, and 0 bases lay outside the gene matches. This CDR3 has 13 amino acids. Germline V gives CDR1 SGHTA, CDR2 FQGNSA. CDR3 sequence: CASSLATGYEQYF. CDR3 bases: TGTGCCAGCAGCTTAGCGACAGGGTACGAGCAGTACTTC.